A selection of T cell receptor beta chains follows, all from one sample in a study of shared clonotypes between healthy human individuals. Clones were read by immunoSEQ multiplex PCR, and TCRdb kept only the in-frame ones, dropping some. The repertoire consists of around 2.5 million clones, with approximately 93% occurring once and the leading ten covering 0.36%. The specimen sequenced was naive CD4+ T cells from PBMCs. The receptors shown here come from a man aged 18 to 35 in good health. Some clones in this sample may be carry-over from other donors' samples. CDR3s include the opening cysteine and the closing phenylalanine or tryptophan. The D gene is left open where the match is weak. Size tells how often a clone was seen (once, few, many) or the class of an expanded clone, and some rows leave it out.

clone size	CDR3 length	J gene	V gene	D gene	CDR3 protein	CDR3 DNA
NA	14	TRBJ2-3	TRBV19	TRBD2	CASSLAGGADTQYF	TGTGCCAGTAGTCTAGCGGGAGGGGCAGATACGCAGTATTTT
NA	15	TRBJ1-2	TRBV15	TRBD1	CATSRDLGQGAGYTF	TGTGCCACCAGCAGAGATCTGGGACAGGGGGCTGGCTACACCTTC
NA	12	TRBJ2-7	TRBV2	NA	CASSQGRPGQYF	TGTGCCAGCAGTCAAGGACGGCCGGGGCAGTACTTC
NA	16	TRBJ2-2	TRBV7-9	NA	CASSPPEEPSTGELFF	TGTGCCAGCAGCCCCCCTGAGGAACCGAGCACCGGGGAGCTGTTTTTT
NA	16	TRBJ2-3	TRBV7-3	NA	CASSWLGGAGTDTQYF	TGTGCCAGCAGCTGGTTAGGGGGAGCAGGCACAGATACGCAGTATTTT
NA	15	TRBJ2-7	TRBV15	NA	CATSSLSPSSYEQYF	TGTGCCACCAGCAGTTTAAGCCCGAGCTCCTACGAGCAGTACTTC
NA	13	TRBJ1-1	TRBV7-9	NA	CASSNGANTEAFF	TGTGCCAGCAGCAACGGTGCGAACACTGAAGCTTTCTTT
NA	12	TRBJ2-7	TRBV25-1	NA	CASSEYPHEQYF	TGTGCCAGCAGTGAATACCCCCACGAGCAGTACTTC
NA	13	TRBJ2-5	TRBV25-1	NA	CASSFRQQETQYF	TGTGCCAGCAGTTTCCGACAGCAAGAGACCCAGTACTTC
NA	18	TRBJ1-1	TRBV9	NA	CASSSQSGAPRMNTEAFF	TGTGCCAGCAGCTCACAGTCGGGGGCCCCAAGAATGAACACTGAAGCTTTCTTT
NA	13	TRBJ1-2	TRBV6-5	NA	CASSFSHNYGYTF	TGTGCCAGCAGTTTCAGCCATAACTATGGCTACACCTTC
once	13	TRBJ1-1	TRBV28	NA	CASSQGQNTEAFF	TGTGCCAGCAGCCAGGGACAAAACACTGAAGCTTTCTTT
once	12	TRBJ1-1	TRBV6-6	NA	CASSYLEIGTFF	TGTGCCAGCAGTTACTTGGAGATAGGGACTTTCTTT
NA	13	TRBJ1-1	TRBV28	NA	CASVPTFRTEAFF	TGTGCCAGCGTACCTACCTTTCGAACTGAAGCTTTCTTT
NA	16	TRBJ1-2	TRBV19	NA	CASSNPGSRAWDGYTF	TGTGCCAGTAGTAATCCAGGGAGTCGGGCGTGGGATGGCTACACCTTC
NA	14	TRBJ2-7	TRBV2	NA	CASIRRAGYYEQYF	TGTGCCAGTATTCGGCGGGCAGGGTACTACGAGCAGTACTTC
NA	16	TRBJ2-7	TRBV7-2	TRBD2	CASSFGGDPPSYEQYF	TGTGCCAGCAGCTTCGGGGGGGACCCCCCTTCCTACGAGCAGTACTTC
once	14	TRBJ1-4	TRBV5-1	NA	CASSWGVGNEKLFF	TGCGCCAGCAGCTGGGGAGTGGGTAATGAAAAACTGTTTTTT
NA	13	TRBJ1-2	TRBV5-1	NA	CASSLDSNYGYTF	TGCGCCAGCAGCTTGGACTCTAACTATGGCTACACCTTC
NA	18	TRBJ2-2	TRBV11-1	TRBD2	CASSSPGLAGGGTGELFF	TGTGCCAGCAGCTCGCCGGGACTAGCGGGAGGGGGGACCGGGGAGCTGTTTTTT